This TCR beta chain originates from a study of OX40 agonist ivuxolimab in advanced cancers. Overall study: Recorded diagnoses for dose-escalation patients were hepatocellular carcinoma, melanoma, renal cell or head and neck cancer. Earlier anti-PD-1, anti-PD-L1 or anti-CTLA-4 therapy was permitted; 40% had received some. General observations from the study: People who partly responded at 0.1-3.0 mg/kg had some of the least clonal expansion seen.

Repertoires were generated with immunoSEQ multiplex PCR, while TCRdb's copy carries only in-frame clones and drops some. Here the sample spans approximately 13,000 clones, 65% to 70% being singletons. Notes on this clone: Antigen: not known.

This TCR was recovered from an adult with an advanced solid tumor such as melanoma, head and neck, liver or kidney cancer. The sequencing here drew on CD4+ or CD8+ T cells sorted from blood, taken in a trial of the OX40 agonist ivuxolimab.

In DNA, the CDR3 is TGTGCCAGCAGTTTAGCCGGGGACTATGGCTACACCTTC. Its protein product is CASSLAGDYGYTF. J is TRBJ1-2 and V is TRBV27; no clear D. Germline V lookup: CDR1 MNHEY, CDR2 SMNVEV (reference sequence). CDR3 length equals 13 residues. V lost 2 bases to trimming and J lost 3 bases, with 7 bases between them.